These 22 T cell receptor beta chains originate from one sample sequenced in a study of OX40 agonist ivuxolimab in advanced cancers. Here immunoSEQ multiplex PCR was the method, and the copy in TCRdb shows in-frame clones only, minus some. The repertoire has roughly 70,000 clones, around 83% of them found once; the top ten carry approximately 6.8%. The input for sequencing was CD4+ or CD8+ T cells sorted from blood, taken in a trial of the OX40 agonist ivuxolimab. The receptors shown here come from an adult with an advanced solid tumor such as melanoma, head and neck, liver or kidney cancer.

V usage is TRBV7-2 and J usage is TRBJ1-2, with D hard to call. The CDR3 consists of 13 residues. CDR1 is SGHTA, CDR2 FQGNSA, per germline. V was clipped by 10 bases and J by 4 bases, with 16 bases between them. The CDR3 reads CATEDRQLYGYTF. The DNA for the CDR3 is TGTGCCACCGAGGACCGGCAGCTCTATGGCTACACCTTC.

V usage is TRBV19 and J usage is TRBJ2-1, with a tentative D call TRBD1 (6 bases). Germline CDR1 LNHDA, CDR2 SQIVND (reference sequence). Trimming took 3 bases from V and 6 from J, leaving 15 bases between them. The CDR3 is 15 amino acids. The CDR3 loop is CASSIPYGTINEQFF. The CDR3 DNA is TGTGCCAGTAGTATTCCGTACGGGACAATCAATGAGCAGTTCTTC.

This clone was recorded a few times. The chain links TRBV5-1 to TRBJ1-1, with D uncertain. CDR1 is SGHRS and CDR2 is YFSETQ in the germline V gene. This CDR3 has 14 amino acids. V shed 1 base and J shed 4 bases, with 11 bases lying between them. The CDR3 nucleotides read TGCGCCAGCAGCTTGCCATCGAGTATCACTGAAGCTTTCTTT. Amino acids: CASSLPSSITEAFF. Drawing the rest from reference TRBV5-1 and TRBJ1-1, the complete variable domain is KAGVTQTPRYLIKTRGQQVTLSCSPISGHRSVSWYQQTPGQGLQFLFEYFSETQRNKGNFPGRFSGRQFSNSRSEMNVSTLELGDSALYLCASSLPSSITEAFFGQGTRLTVV.

The chain is built from TRBV7-2 and TRBJ2-2, with D possibly TRBD2 on 6 matching bases. V dropped 6 bases and J dropped 7 bases, with 12 bases sitting between them. The germline CDR1 and CDR2 sequences are SGHTA and FQGNSA. The CDR3 is 13 amino acids. DNA of the CDR3: TGTGCCAGCAGGTCGGAGGGCGTCGGGGAGCTGTTTTTT. Amino acids: CASRSEGVGELFF.

The rearrangement links TRBV6-5 to TRBJ2-1; D is uncertain. This CDR3 has 15 residues. V gave up 6 bases and J gave up 0 bases, with 12 bases separating them. Germline V gene sequence: CDR1 MNHEY, CDR2 SVGAGI. CDR3 nucleotides: TGTGCCAGCAGAACCTTACCGTTCTCCTACAATGAGCAGTTCTTC. It codes for CASRTLPFSYNEQFF.

The chain is built from TRBV30 and TRBJ1-2; D perhaps matches TRBD1 (5 bases). Trimming left V 1 base short and J 2 bases short, with 14 bases between. The length of the CDR3 is 15 residues. Germline CDR1 GTSNPN, CDR2 SVGIG (reference sequence). The CDR3 loop is CAWSAVGGPNYGYTF. In DNA form, the CDR3 reads TGTGCCTGGAGTGCCGTTGGGGGACCCAACTATGGCTACACCTTC.

The chain uses TRBV2 and TRBJ2-3; D ambiguous. The CDR3 sequence is 12 residues long. V was pared by 4 bases and J by 11 bases, with 13 bases between. Germline lookup yields CDR1 SNHLY and CDR2 FYNNEI. The CDR3 loop reads CASSADGTMQYF. The DNA of the CDR3 is TGTGCCAGCAGTGCAGACGGCACTATGCAGTATTTT.

The V call is TRBV4-1, the J call TRBJ2-1; 16 bases line up with TRBD2. From germline, CDR1 is MGHRA and CDR2 YSYEKL. The CDR3 sequence is 18 residues long. The junction had 7 bases not matched to a gene; V was cut back by 1 base and J by 7 bases. The CDR3: CASSQVDMGLAGGNEQFF. The CDR3 nucleotides read TGCGCCAGCAGCCAAGTAGATATGGGACTAGCGGGGGGGAATGAGCAGTTCTTC.

This clone appeared once. This chain links TRBV9 with TRBJ2-3; TRBD1 agrees at 9 bases. Germline loops: CDR1 SGDLS, CDR2 YYNGEE. Unmatched junction bases numbered 8, after V lost 3 bases and J lost 6 bases. The CDR3 runs 15 residues. As DNA, the CDR3 is TGTGCCAGCAGCGGAACATTGACAGGGGGGGATACGCAGTATTTT. Encoded protein: CASSGTLTGGDTQYF.

CDR3 coding DNA: TGTGCCAGCAGCCAGTCCTTACTTACGGGAGAGACCCAGTACTTC. This encodes CASSQSLLTGETQYF. This chain links TRBV7-2 with TRBJ2-5; unclear D gene. The germline V and J ends were trimmed by 5 bases and 4 bases, with 17 bases remaining between them. The CDR3 totals 15 residues. Germline CDR1 and CDR2: SGHTA and FQGNSA.

The chain recombines TRBV5-1 with TRBJ2-1, with D possibly matching TRBD2 (6 bases). Per the germline V gene, CDR1 is SGHRS and CDR2 is YFSETQ. The CDR3 is 15 residues long. The V and J ends lost 1 base and 9 bases respectively, with 17 bases between them. CDR3 sequence (DNA): TGCGCCAGCAGCTTGTCGGGGGACCTAGCAGCTGAGCAGTTCTTC. Translation: CASSLSGDLAAEQFF.

The chain's CDR3 is CASSLRGQRYGYTF. In DNA form, the CDR3 reads TGTGCCAGCAGCTTAAGGGGTCAGCGCTATGGCTACACCTTC. V usage is TRBV5-6 and J usage is TRBJ1-2; a possible D gene is TRBD1 (5 bases). Germline lookup yields CDR1 SGHDT and CDR2 YYEEEE. Trimming took 2 bases from V and 4 from J, leaving 12 bases between them. The length of the CDR3 is 14 residues.

The chain employs TRBV30 and TRBJ2-2; unclear D gene. Germline CDR1 is GTSNPN and CDR2 is SVGIG (reference sequence). V lost 0 bases and J 2 bases, leaving 13 bases between the germline ends. The CDR3 totals 16 residues. The CDR3: CAWSVLRQLNTGELFF. CDR3 coding DNA: TGTGCCTGGAGTGTACTGAGGCAGCTCAACACCGGGGAGCTGTTTTTT.

The chain employs TRBV12-5 and TRBJ1-4; D perhaps matches TRBD1 (5 bases). Germline V gene data show CDR1 as LGHNT and CDR2 as FRNRAP. The CDR3 sequence is 16 residues long. With 4 bases removed from V and 3 bases from J, the gap between germline ends came to 15 bases. In DNA form, the CDR3 reads TGTGCTAGTGGTTCCACCTTCAGGGAGGCTAATGAAAAACTGTTTTTT. Residues: CASGSTFREANEKLFF.

This sequence joins TRBV6-5 and TRBJ2-3; 8 positions match TRBD2. The CDR3 covers 16 residues. Germline assignment: CDR1 MNHEY and CDR2 SVGAGI. J gave up 0 bases and V 2 bases, and 4 bases lay outside the gene matches. The chain's CDR3 is CASSYRGGPSTDTQYF. The CDR3 DNA sequence: TGTGCCAGCAGTTACCGGGGGGGGCCTAGCACAGATACGCAGTATTTT.

The chain is built from TRBV29-1 and TRBJ1-4, with TRBD1 identical over 12 bases. The CDR3 runs to 14 residues. V lost 0 bases, J lost 11 bases, and 4 bases stayed unmatched. Germline V CDR1 and CDR2: SQVTM, ANQGSEA. Here the CDR3 DNA reads TGCAGCGTTGAAGAGGGGACAGGGGGCGGGAAACTGTTTTTT. This gives the protein CSVEEGTGGGKLFF.

The chain carries TRBV5-4 and TRBJ2-1; TRBD2 matches at 7 bases. The germline V gene has CDR1 SGHNT and CDR2 YYREEE (reference sequence). The CDR3 is made up of 17 amino acids. With 1 base clipped from V and 0 bases from J, the junction kept 7 bases outside the gene matches. The DNA of the CDR3 is TGTGCCAGCAGCTTGCCGGGGGGTTTAAGCTCCTACAATGAGCAGTTCTTC. It is translated as CASSLPGGLSSYNEQFF.

The chain has TRBV30 and TRBJ2-5, with TRBD2 matching 11 bases. Gene TRBJ2-7 matches the end of the DNA better, so the J call may be wrong. This CDR3 has 14 amino acids. Germline V gene sequence: CDR1 GTSNPN, CDR2 SVGIG (reference sequence). The chain's CDR3 is CAWSIAGGPHEQYF. The DNA of the CDR3 is TGTGCCTGGAGCATAGCGGGAGGGCCCCACGAGCAGTACTTC.

The gene calls are TRBV2 and TRBJ2-5; 7 bases are shared with TRBD1. The germline V gene encodes CDR1 SNHLY and CDR2 FYNNEI. With 4 bases clipped from V and 0 bases from J, the junction kept 2 bases outside the gene matches. The CDR3 consists of 14 residues. DNA for the CDR3: TGTGCCAGCAGTGCGGACAGGCACCAAGAGACCCAGTACTTC. Amino acid sequence: CASSADRHQETQYF. The whole variable domain, filled in from reference TRBV2 and TRBJ2-5, reads EPEVTQTPSHQVTQMGQEVILRCVPISNHLYFYWYRQILGQKVEFLVSFYNNEISEKSEIFDDQFSVERPDGSNFTLKIRSTKLEDSAMYFCASSADRHQETQYFGPGTRLLVL.

The chain uses TRBV7-9 and TRBJ1-1; D is undetermined. This CDR3 contains 14 residues. V lost 3 bases, J lost 6 bases, and 14 bases lay in between. The germline V gene encodes CDR1 SEHNR and CDR2 FQNEAQ (reference sequence). CDR3 in DNA: TGTGCCAGCAGCTTTGTTCTTACGTCCGCTGAAGCTTTCTTT. Translating gives CASSFVLTSAEAFF.

The CDR3 nucleotides read TGTGCCAGCAGCCGGACAGGAAGCATGAACACTGAAGCTTTCTTT. It is translated as CASSRTGSMNTEAFF. This chain joins TRBV5-4 and TRBJ1-1; TRBD1 matches 7 bases. The ends lost 4 bases at V and 0 bases at J; junction bases unmatched: 6. The CDR3 spans 15 residues. The germline gives CDR1 SGHNT, CDR2 YYREEE (reference sequence). The full variable domain, completed using reference TRBV5-4 and TRBJ1-1, is ETGVTQSPTHLIKTRGQQVTLRCSSQSGHNTVSWYQQALGQGPQFIFQYYREEENGRGNFPPRFSGLQFPNYSSELNVNALELDDSALYLCASSRTGSMNTEAFFGQGTRLTVV.

This sequence joins TRBV30 and TRBJ1-1; 8 bases align to TRBD1. V was clipped by 2 bases and J by 1 base; unmatched bases: 12. There are 17 residues in the CDR3. Germline V gene lookup returns CDR1 GTSNPN and CDR2 SVGIG (reference sequence). CDR3 sequence reads: CAWSRRDRRGPNTEAFF. The CDR3 DNA reads TGTGCCTGGAGTCGTAGGGACAGGAGGGGCCCGAACACTGAAGCTTTCTTT. Using reference TRBV30 and TRBJ1-1 for the parts outside the CDR3, the full variable domain is SQTIHQWPATLVQPVGSPLSLECTVEGTSNPNLYWYRQAAGRGLQLLFYSVGIGQISSEVPQNLSASRPQDRQFILSSKKLLLSDSGFYLCAWSRRDRRGPNTEAFFGQGTRLTVV.